The present T cell receptor beta chain was sequenced within a study of shared clonotypes between healthy human individuals. Across the whole study: For every donor, three CD4 naive, three CD4 memory, two CD8 naive and one CD8 memory plates were used.

Broader study findings: Apart from blood, nothing was sampled; tissue repertoires likely differ.

TCRdb's table, derived via immunoSEQ multiplex PCR, lists solely in-frame clones and lacks some. The table records about 2.4 million clones, more than 85% of them present only once. V lost 7 bases to trimming and J lost 0 bases, with 13 bases between them. The germline CDR1 and CDR2 sequences are SQVTM and ANQGSEA. CDR3 size: 13 residues. On this clone itself: Its antigen is unknown.

Donors were healthy HIV-negative adults without recently reported acute infections or vaccinations. Investigators divided CD4+ cells into CD45RA+ naive and CD45RA-negative memory subsets. The sequenced material came from naive CD4+ T cells from PBMCs. Subset in this sample: CD45RA+ positively selected. The TCR was taken from a man between 18 and 29 years old in good health. Some clones in this sample may be carry-over from other donors' samples. V gene TRBV29-1 combines with J gene TRBJ2-7, with D possibly being TRBD1 (6 bases). CDR3 residues: CSALGQSSYEQYF. The CDR3 bases are TGCAGCGCCCTGGGACAAAGCTCCTACGAGCAGTACTTC.